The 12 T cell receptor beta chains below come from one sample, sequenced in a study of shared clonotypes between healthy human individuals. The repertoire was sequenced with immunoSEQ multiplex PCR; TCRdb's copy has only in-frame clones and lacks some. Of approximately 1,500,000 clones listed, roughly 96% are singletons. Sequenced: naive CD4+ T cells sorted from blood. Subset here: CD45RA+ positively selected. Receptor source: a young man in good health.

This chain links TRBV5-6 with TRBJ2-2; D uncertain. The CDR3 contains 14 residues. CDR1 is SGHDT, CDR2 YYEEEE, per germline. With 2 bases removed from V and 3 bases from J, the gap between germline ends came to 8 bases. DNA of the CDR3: TGTGCCAGCAGCTTAGGACGCTACACCGGGGAGCTGTTTTTT. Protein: CASSLGRYTGELFF.

The CDR3, as DNA: TGTGCCAGCAGCCCAGCGGGAGGTACTTTTGAGCAGTTCTTC. It yields the protein CASSPAGGTFEQFF. The genes are TRBV6-1 and TRBJ2-1; 9 bases agree with TRBD2. V lost 6 bases, J lost 9 bases, and 9 bases stayed unmatched. The CDR3 runs 14 residues. Germline loops: CDR1 MNHNS, CDR2 SASEGT.

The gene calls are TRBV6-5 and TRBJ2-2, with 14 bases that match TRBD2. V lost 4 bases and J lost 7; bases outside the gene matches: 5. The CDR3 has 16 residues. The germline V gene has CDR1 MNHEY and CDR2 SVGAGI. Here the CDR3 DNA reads TGTGCCAGCAGTTCGGGACTAGCGGGAGTGGGCGGGGAGCTGTTTTTT. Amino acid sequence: CASSSGLAGVGGELFF.

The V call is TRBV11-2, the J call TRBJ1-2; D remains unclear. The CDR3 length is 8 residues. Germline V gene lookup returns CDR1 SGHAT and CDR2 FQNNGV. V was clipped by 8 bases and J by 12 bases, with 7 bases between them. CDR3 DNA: TGTGCCAGCGGGAGGCACACCTTC. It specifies CASGRHTF. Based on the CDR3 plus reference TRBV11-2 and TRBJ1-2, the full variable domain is EAGVAQSPRYKIIEKRQSVAFWCNPISGHATLYWYQQILGQGPKLLIQFQNNGVVDDSQLPKDRFSAERLKGVDSTLKIQPAKLEDSAVYLCASGRHTFGSGTRLTVV.

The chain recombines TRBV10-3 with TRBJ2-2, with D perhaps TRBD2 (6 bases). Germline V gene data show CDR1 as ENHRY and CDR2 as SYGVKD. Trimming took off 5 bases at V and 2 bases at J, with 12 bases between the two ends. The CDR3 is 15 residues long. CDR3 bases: TGTGCCATCAGTAGGGCCGGGAGCAACACCGGGGAGCTGTTTTTT. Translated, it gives CAISRAGSNTGELFF.

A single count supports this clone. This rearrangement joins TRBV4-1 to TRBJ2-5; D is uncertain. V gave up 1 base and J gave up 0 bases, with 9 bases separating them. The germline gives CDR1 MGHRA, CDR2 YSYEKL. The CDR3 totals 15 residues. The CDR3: CASSQVLGYQETQYF. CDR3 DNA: TGCGCCAGCAGCCAAGTTCTGGGGTACCAAGAGACCCAGTACTTC.

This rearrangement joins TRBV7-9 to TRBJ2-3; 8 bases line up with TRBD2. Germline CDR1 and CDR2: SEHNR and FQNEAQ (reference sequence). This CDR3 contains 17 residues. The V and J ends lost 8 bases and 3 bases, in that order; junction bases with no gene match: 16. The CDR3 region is CASHFQREYERTDTQYF. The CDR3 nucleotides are TGTGCCAGCCATTTCCAGCGGGAGTATGAGCGGACAGATACGCAGTATTTT.

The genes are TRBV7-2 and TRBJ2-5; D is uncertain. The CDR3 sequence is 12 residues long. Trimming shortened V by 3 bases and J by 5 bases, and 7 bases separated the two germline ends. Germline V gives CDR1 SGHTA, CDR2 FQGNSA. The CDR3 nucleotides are TGTGCCAGCAGCTTTTACCGGGAGACCCAGTACTTC. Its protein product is CASSFYRETQYF. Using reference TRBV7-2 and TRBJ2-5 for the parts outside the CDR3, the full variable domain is GAGVSQSPSNKVTEKGKDVELRCDPISGHTALYWYRQSLGQGLEFLIYFQGNSAPDKSGLPSDRFSAERTGGSVSTLTIQRTQQEDSAVYLCASSFYRETQYFGPGTRLLVL.

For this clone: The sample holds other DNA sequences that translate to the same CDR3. The CDR3 protein is CASSLGRFNQPQHF. The CDR3 nucleotides are TGTGCCAGCAGCTTGGGAAGATTCAATCAGCCCCAGCATTTT. The genes are TRBV5-6 and TRBJ1-5, with D hard to call. The CDR3 length is 14 residues. Germline V gene lookup returns CDR1 SGHDT and CDR2 YYEEEE. Trimming stripped 0 bases from V and 3 bases from J, with 7 bases between. Full variable domain (outside the CDR3, taken from reference TRBV5-6 and TRBJ1-5): DAGVTQSPTHLIKTRGQQVTLRCSPKSGHDTVSWYQQALGQGPQFIFQYYEEEERQRGNFPDRFSGHQFPNYSSELNVNALLLGDSALYLCASSLGRFNQPQHFGDGTRLSIL.

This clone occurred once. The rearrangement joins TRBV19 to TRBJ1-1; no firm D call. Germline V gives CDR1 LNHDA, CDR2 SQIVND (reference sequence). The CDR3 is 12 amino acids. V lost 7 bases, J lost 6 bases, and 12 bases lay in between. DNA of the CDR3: TGTGCCAGTAATGTTGGGCCGGCTGAAGCTTTCTTT. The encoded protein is CASNVGPAEAFF.

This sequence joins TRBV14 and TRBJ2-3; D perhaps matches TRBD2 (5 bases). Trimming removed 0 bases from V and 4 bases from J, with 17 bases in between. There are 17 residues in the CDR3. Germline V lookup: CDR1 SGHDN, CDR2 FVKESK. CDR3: CASSQDQPGINADTQYF. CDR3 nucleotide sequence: TGTGCCAGCAGCCAAGATCAACCGGGGATCAATGCAGATACGCAGTATTTT.

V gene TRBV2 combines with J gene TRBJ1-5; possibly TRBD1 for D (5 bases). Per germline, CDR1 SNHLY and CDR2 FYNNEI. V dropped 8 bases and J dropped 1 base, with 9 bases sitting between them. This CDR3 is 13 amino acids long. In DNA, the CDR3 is TGTGCCAGCCGGGACGACAGCAATCAGCCCCAGCATTTT. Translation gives CASRDDSNQPQHF. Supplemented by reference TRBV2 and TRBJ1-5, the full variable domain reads EPEVTQTPSHQVTQMGQEVILRCVPISNHLYFYWYRQILGQKVEFLVSFYNNEISEKSEIFDDQFSVERPDGSNFTLKIRSTKLEDSAMYFCASRDDSNQPQHFGDGTRLSIL.